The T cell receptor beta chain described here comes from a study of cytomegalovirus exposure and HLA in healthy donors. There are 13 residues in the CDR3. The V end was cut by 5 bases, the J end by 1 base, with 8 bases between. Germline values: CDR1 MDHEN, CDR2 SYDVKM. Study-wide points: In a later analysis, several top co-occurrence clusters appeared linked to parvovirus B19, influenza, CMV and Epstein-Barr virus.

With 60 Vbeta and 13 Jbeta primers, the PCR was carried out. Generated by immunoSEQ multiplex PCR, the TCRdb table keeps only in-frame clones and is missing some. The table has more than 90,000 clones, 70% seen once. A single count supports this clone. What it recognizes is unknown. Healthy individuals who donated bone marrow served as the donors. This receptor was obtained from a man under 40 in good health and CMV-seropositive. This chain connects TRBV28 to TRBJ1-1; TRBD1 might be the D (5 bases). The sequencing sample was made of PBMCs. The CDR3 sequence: CASSKGSNTEAFF. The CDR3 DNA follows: TGTGCCAGCAGTAAGGGGTCGAACACTGAAGCTTTCTTT.